The 5 T cell receptor beta chains given below trace back to one sample, sequenced in a study of T cells in Graves' hyperthyroidism and ophthalmopathy. What was amplified from RNA transcripts were TCR beta CDR3 regions. First-round RT-PCR of the TCR CDR3 relied on the HTBI primer set. TCRdb passed the multiplex PCR reads through MiXCR, listing each CDR3 protein once. Of a few hundred thousand distinct CDR3 sequences listed, more than 15% are singletons. The sequencing sample was made of blood. All receptors derive from a woman younger than 45 with Graves' hyperthyroidism.

This clonotype occurred many times. V gene TRBV3-1 combines with J gene TRBJ2-2, with TRBD2 matching 7 bases. The CDR3 spans 15 residues. With 3 bases clipped from V and 6 bases from J, the junction kept 7 bases outside the gene matches. Germline assignment: CDR1 LGHDT and CDR2 YNNKEL (reference sequence). Written as DNA, the CDR3 is TGTGCCAGCAGCCACGGAGGGAGCGGGGCCGGGGAGCTGTTTTTT. This codes for CASSHGGSGAGELFF.

This clonotype was counted many times. The rearrangement uses TRBV20-1 and TRBJ2-7, with TRBD2 matching 7 bases. The CDR3 sequence is 13 residues long. From germline, CDR1 is DFQATT and CDR2 SNEGSKA (reference sequence). V lost 1 base and J lost 7; bases outside the gene matches: 7. The chain's CDR3 is CSARVAGVGEQYF. The CDR3 DNA is TGCAGTGCTAGAGTTGCGGGAGTGGGGGAGCAGTACTTC.

This clonotype was picked up a small number of times. V usage is TRBV5-1 and J usage is TRBJ1-3, with D hard to call. V was pared by 0 bases and J by 4 bases, with 17 bases between. The germline V gene has CDR1 SGHRS and CDR2 YFSETQ. The CDR3 is made up of 17 amino acids. CDR3 sequence: CASSLGAAGSLGNTIYF. Written as DNA, the CDR3 is TGCGCCAGCAGCTTGGGAGCGGCAGGCTCTCTGGGAAACACCATATATTTT. The entire variable domain, with the rest obtained from reference TRBV5-1 and TRBJ1-3, is as follows: KAGVTQTPRYLIKTRGQQVTLSCSPISGHRSVSWYQQTPGQGLQFLFEYFSETQRNKGNFPGRFSGRQFSNSRSEMNVSTLELGDSALYLCASSLGAAGSLGNTIYFGEGSWLTVV.

This clonotype was seen many times. V and J are TRBV4-3 and TRBJ2-3; 11 bases line up with TRBD2. This CDR3 is built from 17 residues. CDR1 and CDR2 from the germline V gene are LGHNA and YSLEER. Trimming at V came to 1 base and at J to 0 bases, leaving 3 bases not matched to a gene. The CDR3 DNA follows: TGCGCCAGCAGCCAAGGGGGACTAGCGGAGAGCACAGATACGCAGTATTTT. The encoded protein is CASSQGGLAESTDTQYF.

This clonotype was detected only a few times. The CDR3 region is CASLQGTGGTGELFF. CDR3 coding DNA: TGCGCCAGCCTACAGGGGACAGGGGGCACCGGGGAGCTGTTTTTT. The gene calls are TRBV5-1 and TRBJ2-2, with 11 bases aligning to TRBD1. The CDR3 covers 15 residues. The germline gives CDR1 SGHRS, CDR2 YFSETQ. Unmatched junction bases numbered 6, after V lost 7 bases and J lost 4 bases.